This paragraph covers one T cell receptor (beta chain) sequence. The source of the sample is a study of CD8 T cells in Susac syndrome. The length of the CDR3 is 14 residues. V shed 6 bases and J shed 1 base, with 11 bases lying between them. Reverse transcription of roughly 0.45 to 1 ug RNA used random hexamers. TCRdb passed the immunoSEQ multiplex PCR reads through MiXCR, listing each CDR3 protein once. The repertoire holds over 150,000 distinct CDR3 sequences, with 90% to 96% as singletons. J is TRBJ2-3 and V is TRBV12-3 or TRBV12-4; D may be TRBD2 (5 bases). The source of this sequence is a human donor with Susac syndrome. The material sequenced was CD4+ T cells from PBMCs. CDR3 amino acids: CASRDRGGTDTQYF. For the CDR3, the DNA is TGTGCCAGCAGGGACCGGGGAGGCACAGATACGCAGTATTTT.